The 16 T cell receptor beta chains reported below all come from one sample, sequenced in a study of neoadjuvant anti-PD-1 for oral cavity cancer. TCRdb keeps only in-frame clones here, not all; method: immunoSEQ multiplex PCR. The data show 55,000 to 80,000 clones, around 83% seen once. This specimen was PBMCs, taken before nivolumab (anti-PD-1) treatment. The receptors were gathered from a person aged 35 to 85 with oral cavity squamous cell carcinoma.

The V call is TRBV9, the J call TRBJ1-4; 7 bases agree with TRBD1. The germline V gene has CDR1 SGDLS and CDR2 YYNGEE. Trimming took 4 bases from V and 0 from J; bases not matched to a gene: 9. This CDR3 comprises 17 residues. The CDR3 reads CASSPEGADATNEKLFF. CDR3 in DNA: TGTGCCAGCAGCCCAGAGGGGGCGGACGCAACTAATGAAAAACTGTTTTTT. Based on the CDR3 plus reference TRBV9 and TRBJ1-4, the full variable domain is DSGVTQTPKHLITATGQRVTLRCSPRSGDLSVYWYQQSLDQGLQFLIQYYNGEERAKGNILERFSAQQFPDLHSELNLSSLELGDSALYFCASSPEGADATNEKLFFGSGTQLSVL.

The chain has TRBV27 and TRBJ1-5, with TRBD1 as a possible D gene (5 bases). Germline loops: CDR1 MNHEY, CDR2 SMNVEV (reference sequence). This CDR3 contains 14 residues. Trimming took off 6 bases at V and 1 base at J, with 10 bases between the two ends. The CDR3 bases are TGTGCCAGCAGCCCACAGGCGAGCAATCAGCCCCAGCATTTT. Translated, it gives CASSPQASNQPQHF.

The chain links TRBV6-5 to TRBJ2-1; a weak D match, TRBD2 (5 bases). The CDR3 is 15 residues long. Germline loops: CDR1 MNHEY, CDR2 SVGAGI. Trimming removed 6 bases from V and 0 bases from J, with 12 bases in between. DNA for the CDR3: TGTGCCAGCAGCCGGACTGCCCTCTCCTACAATGAGCAGTTCTTC. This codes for CASSRTALSYNEQFF.

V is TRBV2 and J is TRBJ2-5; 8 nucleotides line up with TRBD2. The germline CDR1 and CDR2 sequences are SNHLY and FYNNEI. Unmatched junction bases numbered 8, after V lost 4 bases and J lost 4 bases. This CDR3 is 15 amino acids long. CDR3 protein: CASSAAGVPPETQYF. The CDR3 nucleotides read TGTGCCAGCAGTGCAGCGGGAGTTCCTCCAGAGACCCAGTACTTC. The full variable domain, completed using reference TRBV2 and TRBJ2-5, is EPEVTQTPSHQVTQMGQEVILRCVPISNHLYFYWYRQILGQKVEFLVSFYNNEISEKSEIFDDQFSVERPDGSNFTLKIRSTKLEDSAMYFCASSAAGVPPETQYFGPGTRLLVL.

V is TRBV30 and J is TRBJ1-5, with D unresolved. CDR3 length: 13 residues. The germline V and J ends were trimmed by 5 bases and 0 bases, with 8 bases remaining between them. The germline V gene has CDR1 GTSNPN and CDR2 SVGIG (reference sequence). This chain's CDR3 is CAWLTISNQPQHF. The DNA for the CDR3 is TGTGCCTGGCTGACCATTAGCAATCAGCCCCAGCATTTT. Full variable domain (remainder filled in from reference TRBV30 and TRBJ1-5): SQTIHQWPATLVQPVGSPLSLECTVEGTSNPNLYWYRQAAGRGLQLLFYSVGIGQISSEVPQNLSASRPQDRQFILSSKKLLLSDSGFYLCAWLTISNQPQHFGDGTRLSIL.

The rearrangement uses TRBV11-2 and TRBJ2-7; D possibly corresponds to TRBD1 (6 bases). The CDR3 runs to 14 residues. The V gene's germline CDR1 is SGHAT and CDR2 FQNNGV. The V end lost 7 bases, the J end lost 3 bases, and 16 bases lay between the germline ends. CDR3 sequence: CASTIDGTYYEQYF. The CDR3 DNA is TGTGCCAGCACCATCGACGGGACATACTACGAGCAGTACTTC.

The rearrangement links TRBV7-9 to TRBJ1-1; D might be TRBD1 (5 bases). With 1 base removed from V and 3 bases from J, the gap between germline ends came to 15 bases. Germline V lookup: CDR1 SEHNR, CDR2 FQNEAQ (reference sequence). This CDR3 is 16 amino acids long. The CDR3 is CASSLVWVREDTEAFF. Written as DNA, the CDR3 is TGTGCCAGCAGCTTAGTATGGGTCAGGGAGGACACTGAAGCTTTCTTT.

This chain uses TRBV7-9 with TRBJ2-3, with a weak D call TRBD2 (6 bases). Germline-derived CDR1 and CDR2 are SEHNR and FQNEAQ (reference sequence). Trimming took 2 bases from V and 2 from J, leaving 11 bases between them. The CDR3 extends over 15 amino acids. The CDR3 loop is CASSLSAGNTDTQYF. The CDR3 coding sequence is TGTGCCAGCAGCTTATCGGCGGGGAACACAGATACGCAGTATTTT.

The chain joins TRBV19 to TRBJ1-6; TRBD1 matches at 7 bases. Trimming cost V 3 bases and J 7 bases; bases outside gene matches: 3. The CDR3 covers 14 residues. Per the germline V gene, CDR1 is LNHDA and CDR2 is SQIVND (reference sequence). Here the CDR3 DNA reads TGTGCCAGTAGTATTGGCAGGGGGAATTCACCCCTCCACTTT. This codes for CASSIGRGNSPLHF.

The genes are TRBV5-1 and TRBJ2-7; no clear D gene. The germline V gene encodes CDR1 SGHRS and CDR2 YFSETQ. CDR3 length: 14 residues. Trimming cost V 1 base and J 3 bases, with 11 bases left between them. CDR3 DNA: TGCGCCAGCAGCTTGAGTTACGGAGACTACGAGCAGTACTTC. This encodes CASSLSYGDYEQYF.

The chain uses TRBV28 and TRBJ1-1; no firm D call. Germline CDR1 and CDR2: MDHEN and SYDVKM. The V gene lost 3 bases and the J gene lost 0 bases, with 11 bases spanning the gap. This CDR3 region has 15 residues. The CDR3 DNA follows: TGTGCCAGCAGTTTCCTAGATATCATGAACACTGAAGCTTTCTTT. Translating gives CASSFLDIMNTEAFF.

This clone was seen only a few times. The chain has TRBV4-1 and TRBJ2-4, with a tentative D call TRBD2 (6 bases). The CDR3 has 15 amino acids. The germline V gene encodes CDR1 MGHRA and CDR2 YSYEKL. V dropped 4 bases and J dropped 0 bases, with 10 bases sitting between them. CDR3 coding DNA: TGCGCCAGCAGCCCCCTGGGGGGAGCCAAAAACATTCAGTACTTC. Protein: CASSPLGGAKNIQYF.

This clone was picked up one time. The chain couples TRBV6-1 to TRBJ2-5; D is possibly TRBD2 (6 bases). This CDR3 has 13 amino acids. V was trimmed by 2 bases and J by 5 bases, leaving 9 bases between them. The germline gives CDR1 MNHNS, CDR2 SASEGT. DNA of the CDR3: TGTGCCAGCAGTGAATACGGAGGGGAGACCCAGTACTTC. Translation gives CASSEYGGETQYF.

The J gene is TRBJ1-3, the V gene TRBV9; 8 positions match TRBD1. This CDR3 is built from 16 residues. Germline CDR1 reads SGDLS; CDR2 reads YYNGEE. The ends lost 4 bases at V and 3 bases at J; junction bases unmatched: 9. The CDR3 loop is CASSPEGQAFGNTIYF. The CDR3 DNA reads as TGTGCCAGCAGCCCCGAGGGACAGGCGTTTGGAAACACCATATATTTT.

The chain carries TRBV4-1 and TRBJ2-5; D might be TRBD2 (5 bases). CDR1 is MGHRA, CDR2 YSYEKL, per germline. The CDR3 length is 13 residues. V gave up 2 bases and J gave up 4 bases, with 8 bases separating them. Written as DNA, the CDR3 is TGCGCCAGCAGCCAAACAGAGGGAGAGACCCAGTACTTC. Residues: CASSQTEGETQYF.

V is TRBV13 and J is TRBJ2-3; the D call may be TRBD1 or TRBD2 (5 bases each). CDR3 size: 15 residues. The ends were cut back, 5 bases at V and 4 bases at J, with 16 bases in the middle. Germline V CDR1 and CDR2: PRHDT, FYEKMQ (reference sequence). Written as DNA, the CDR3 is TGTGCCAGCAGCACTCTCGGGCAGGGACCAGATACGCAGTATTTT. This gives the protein CASSTLGQGPDTQYF.